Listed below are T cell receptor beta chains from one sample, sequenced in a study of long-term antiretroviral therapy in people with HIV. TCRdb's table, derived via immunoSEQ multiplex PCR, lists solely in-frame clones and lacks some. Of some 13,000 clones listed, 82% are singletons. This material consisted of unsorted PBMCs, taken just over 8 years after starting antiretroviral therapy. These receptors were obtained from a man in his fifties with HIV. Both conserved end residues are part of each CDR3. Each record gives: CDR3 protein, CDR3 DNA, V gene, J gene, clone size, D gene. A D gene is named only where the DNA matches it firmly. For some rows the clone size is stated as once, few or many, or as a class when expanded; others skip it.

CDR3aa: CASSPTGSGYNEQFF; CDR3nt: TGTGCCAGCAGCCCGACAGGCTCGGGGTACAATGAGCAGTTCTTC; v_gene: TRBV7-8; j_gene: TRBJ2-1; abundance: .; d_gene: .
CDR3aa: CASSYLAGGTYEQYF; CDR3nt: TGTGCCAGCAGTTACCTAGCGGGGGGGACCTACGAGCAGTACTTC; v_gene: TRBV27; j_gene: TRBJ2-7; abundance: .; d_gene: TRBD2
CDR3aa: CAWSEGRQGLGSPLHF; CDR3nt: TGTGCCTGGAGTGAAGGGCGACAGGGGCTGGGTTCACCCCTCCACTTT; v_gene: TRBV30; j_gene: TRBJ1-6; abundance: .; d_gene: TRBD1
CDR3aa: CAISEDSRGDTEAFF; CDR3nt: TGTGCCATCAGTGAGGACTCCCGAGGGGACACTGAAGCTTTCTTT; v_gene: TRBV10-3; j_gene: TRBJ1-1; abundance: .; d_gene: .
CDR3aa: CASSPRDGPRNIQYF; CDR3nt: TGTGCCAGCAGCCCTCGTGACGGACCAAGAAACATTCAGTACTTC; v_gene: TRBV13; j_gene: TRBJ2-4; abundance: .; d_gene: .
CDR3aa: CASSLYLDFPGELFF; CDR3nt: TGTGCCAGCAGCTTATATCTCGACTTCCCCGGGGAGCTGTTTTTT; v_gene: TRBV7-9; j_gene: TRBJ2-2; abundance: .; d_gene: .
CDR3aa: CASSLGTSGDYEQYF; CDR3nt: TGTGCCAGCAGTTTAGGGACTAGCGGGGACTACGAGCAGTACTTC; v_gene: TRBV6-9; j_gene: TRBJ2-7; abundance: few; d_gene: TRBD2
CDR3aa: CASSVGPSGGFYEQYF; CDR3nt: TGTGCCAGCAGCGTAGGTCCTAGCGGGGGGTTCTACGAGCAGTACTTC; v_gene: TRBV9; j_gene: TRBJ2-7; abundance: .; d_gene: TRBD2
CDR3aa: CASSPIGQASWGYTF; CDR3nt: TGTGCCAGTAGTCCTATAGGTCAGGCCTCCTGGGGCTACACCTTC; v_gene: TRBV19; j_gene: TRBJ1-2; abundance: .; d_gene: .
CDR3aa: CASSLSTDTQYF; CDR3nt: TGTGCCAGCAGCCTCAGCACAGATACGCAGTATTTT; v_gene: TRBV5-6; j_gene: TRBJ2-3; abundance: .; d_gene: .
CDR3aa: CTSSPRAVTYNEQFF; CDR3nt: TGCACCAGCAGCCCGCGGGCGGTGACCTACAATGAGCAGTTCTTC; v_gene: TRBV1; j_gene: TRBJ2-1; abundance: .; d_gene: .
CDR3aa: CASNTGDTGELFF; CDR3nt: TGTGCCAGCAATACAGGGGACACCGGGGAGCTGTTTTTT; v_gene: TRBV6-5; j_gene: TRBJ2-2; abundance: few; d_gene: TRBD1
CDR3aa: CASSWGQGPYEQYF; CDR3nt: TGTGCCAGCAGTTGGGGACAGGGGCCCTACGAGCAGTACTTC; v_gene: TRBV27; j_gene: TRBJ2-7; abundance: .; d_gene: TRBD1
CDR3aa: CASSYSGGINEKLFF; CDR3nt: TGTGCCAGCAGTTACAGCGGGGGGATTAATGAAAAACTGTTTTTT; v_gene: TRBV6-6; j_gene: TRBJ1-4; abundance: .; d_gene: .
CDR3aa: CASSLNRDGEKLFF; CDR3nt: TGTGCCAGCAGCTTAAACAGGGATGGTGAAAAACTGTTTTTT; v_gene: TRBV11-2; j_gene: TRBJ1-4; abundance: few; d_gene: .
CDR3aa: CASSLAWEGEIGEAFF; CDR3nt: TGTGCCAGCAGCTTAGCCTGGGAGGGGGAAATTGGTGAAGCTTTCTTT; v_gene: TRBV7-9; j_gene: TRBJ1-1; abundance: .; d_gene: .
CDR3aa: CASKGGEGQGTEAFF; CDR3nt: TGTGCCAGCAAGGGGGGGGAAGGGCAGGGCACTGAAGCTTTCTTT; v_gene: TRBV2; j_gene: TRBJ1-1; abundance: once; d_gene: .
CDR3aa: CASTLKTAYNEQFF; CDR3nt: TGTGCCAGCACCTTGAAAACGGCCTACAATGAGCAGTTCTTC; v_gene: TRBV6-6; j_gene: TRBJ2-1; abundance: .; d_gene: .